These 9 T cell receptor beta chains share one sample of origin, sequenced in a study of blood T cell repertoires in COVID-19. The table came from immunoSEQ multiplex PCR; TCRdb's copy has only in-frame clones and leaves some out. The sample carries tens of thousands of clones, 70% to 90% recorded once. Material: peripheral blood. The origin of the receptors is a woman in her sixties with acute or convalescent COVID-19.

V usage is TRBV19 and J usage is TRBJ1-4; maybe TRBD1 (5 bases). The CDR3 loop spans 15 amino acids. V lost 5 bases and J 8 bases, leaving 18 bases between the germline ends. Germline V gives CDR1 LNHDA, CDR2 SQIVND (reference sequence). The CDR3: CASSVTQVTLEKLFF. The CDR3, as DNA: TGTGCCAGTAGTGTAACACAGGTGACCTTGGAAAAACTGTTTTTT. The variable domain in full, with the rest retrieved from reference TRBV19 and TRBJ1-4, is DGGITQSPKYLFRKEGQNVTLSCEQNLNHDAMYWYRQDPGQGLRLIYYSQIVNDFQKGDIAEGYSVSREKKESFPLTVTSAQKNPTAFYLCASSVTQVTLEKLFFGSGTQLSVL.

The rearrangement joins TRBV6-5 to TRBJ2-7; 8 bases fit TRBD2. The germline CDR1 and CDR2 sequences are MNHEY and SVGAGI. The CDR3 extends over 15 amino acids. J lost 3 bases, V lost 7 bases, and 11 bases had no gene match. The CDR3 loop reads CASTTSSGSYYEQYF. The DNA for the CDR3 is TGTGCCAGCACGACGTCCAGCGGGAGCTACTACGAGCAGTACTTC.

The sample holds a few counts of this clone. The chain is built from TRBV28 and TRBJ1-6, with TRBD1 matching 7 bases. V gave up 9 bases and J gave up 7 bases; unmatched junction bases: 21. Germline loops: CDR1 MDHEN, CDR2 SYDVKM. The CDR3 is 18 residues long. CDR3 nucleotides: TGTGCCAGAACCCTTGACAGGGCGGGACACCCGGTGAATTCACCCCTCCACTTT. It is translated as CARTLDRAGHPVNSPLHF.

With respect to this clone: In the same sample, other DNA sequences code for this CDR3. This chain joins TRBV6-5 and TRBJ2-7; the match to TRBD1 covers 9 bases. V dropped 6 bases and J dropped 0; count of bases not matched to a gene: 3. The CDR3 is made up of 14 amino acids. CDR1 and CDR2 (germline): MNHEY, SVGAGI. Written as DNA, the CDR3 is TGTGCCAGCAGGGGGACAGGGAGCTCCTACGAGCAGTACTTC. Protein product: CASRGTGSSYEQYF.

The CDR3 bases are TGTGCCAGCAGCCAGCCTCCGGGTGCCCTAATCAGGGAGCTGTTTTTT. Its protein product is CASSQPPGALIRELFF. V is TRBV4-2 and J is TRBJ2-2; D remains unclear. The germline CDR1 and CDR2 sequences are LGHNA and YNFKEQ. This CDR3 comprises 16 residues. The V gene lost 3 bases and the J gene lost 9 bases, with 20 bases spanning the gap.

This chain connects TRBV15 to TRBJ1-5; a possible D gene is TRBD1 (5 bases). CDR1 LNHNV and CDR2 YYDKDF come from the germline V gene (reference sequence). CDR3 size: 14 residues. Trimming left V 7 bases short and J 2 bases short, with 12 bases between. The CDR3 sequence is CATNPWGGNQPQHF. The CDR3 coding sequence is TGTGCCACCAACCCTTGGGGGGGCAATCAGCCCCAGCATTTT. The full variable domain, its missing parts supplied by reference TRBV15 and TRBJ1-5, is DAMVIQNPRYQVTQFGKPVTLSCSQTLNHNVMYWYQQKSSQAPKLLFHYYDKDFNNEADTPDNFQSRRPNTSFCFLDIRSPGLGDTAMYLCATNPWGGNQPQHFGDGTRLSIL.

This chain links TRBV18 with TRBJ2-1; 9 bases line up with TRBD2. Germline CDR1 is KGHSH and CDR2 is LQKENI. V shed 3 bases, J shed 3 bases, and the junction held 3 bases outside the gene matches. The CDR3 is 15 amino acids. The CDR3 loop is CASSPRTSDYNEQFF. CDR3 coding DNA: TGTGCCAGCTCACCGCGGACTAGCGACTACAATGAGCAGTTCTTC. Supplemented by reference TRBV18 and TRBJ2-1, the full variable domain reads NAGVMQNPRHLVRRRGQEARLRCSPMKGHSHVYWYRQLPEEGLKFMVYLQKENIIDESGMPKERFSAEFPKEGPSILRIQQVVRGDSAAYFCASSPRTSDYNEQFFGPGTRLTVL.

Here the CDR3 DNA reads TGTGCCAGCAGCTTAAATGTCTTTTTCGAGCAGTACTTC. Amino acid sequence: CASSLNVFFEQYF. This chain joins TRBV7-9 and TRBJ2-7; D unresolved. Trimming took 2 bases from V and 6 from J, leaving 11 bases between them. The length of the CDR3 is 13 residues. In germline, CDR1 is SEHNR, CDR2 FQNEAQ (reference sequence).

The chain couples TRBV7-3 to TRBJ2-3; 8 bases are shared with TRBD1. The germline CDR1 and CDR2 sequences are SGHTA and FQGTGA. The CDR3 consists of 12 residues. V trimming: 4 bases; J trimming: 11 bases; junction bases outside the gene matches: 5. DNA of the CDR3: TGTGCCAGCAGCTCCCGGACAGGGATGCAGTATTTT. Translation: CASSSRTGMQYF.